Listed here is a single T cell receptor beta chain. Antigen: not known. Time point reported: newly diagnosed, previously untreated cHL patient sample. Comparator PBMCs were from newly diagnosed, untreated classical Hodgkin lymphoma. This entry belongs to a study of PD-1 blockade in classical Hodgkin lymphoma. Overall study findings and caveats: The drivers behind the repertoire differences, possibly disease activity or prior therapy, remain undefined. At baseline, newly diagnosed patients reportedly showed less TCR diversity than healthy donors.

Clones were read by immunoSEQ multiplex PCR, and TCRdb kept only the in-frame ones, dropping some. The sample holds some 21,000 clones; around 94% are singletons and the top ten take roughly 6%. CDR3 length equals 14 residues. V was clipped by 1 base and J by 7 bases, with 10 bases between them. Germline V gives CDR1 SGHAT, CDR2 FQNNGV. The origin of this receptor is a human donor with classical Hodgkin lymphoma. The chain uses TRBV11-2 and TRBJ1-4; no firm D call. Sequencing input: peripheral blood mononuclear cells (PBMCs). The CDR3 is CASSLGQWGEKLFF. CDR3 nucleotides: TGTGCCAGCAGCTTAGGCCAGTGGGGTGAAAAACTGTTTTTT. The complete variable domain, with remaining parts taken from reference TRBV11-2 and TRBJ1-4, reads EAGVAQSPRYKIIEKRQSVAFWCNPISGHATLYWYQQILGQGPKLLIQFQNNGVVDDSQLPKDRFSAERLKGVDSTLKIQPAKLEDSAVYLCASSLGQWGEKLFFGSGTQLSVL.